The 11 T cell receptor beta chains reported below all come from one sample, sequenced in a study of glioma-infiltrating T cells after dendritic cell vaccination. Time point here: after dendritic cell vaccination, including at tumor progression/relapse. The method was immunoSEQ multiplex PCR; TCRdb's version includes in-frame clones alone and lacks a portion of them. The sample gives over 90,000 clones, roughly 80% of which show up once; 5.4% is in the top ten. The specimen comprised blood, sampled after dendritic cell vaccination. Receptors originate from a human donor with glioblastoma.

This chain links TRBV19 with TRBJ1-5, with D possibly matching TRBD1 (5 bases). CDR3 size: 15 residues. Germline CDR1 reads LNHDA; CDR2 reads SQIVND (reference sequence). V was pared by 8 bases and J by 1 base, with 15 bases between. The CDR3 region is CASSVMGRSNQPQHF. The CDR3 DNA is TGTGCCAGTTCCGTAATGGGGCGGAGCAATCAGCCCCAGCATTTT.

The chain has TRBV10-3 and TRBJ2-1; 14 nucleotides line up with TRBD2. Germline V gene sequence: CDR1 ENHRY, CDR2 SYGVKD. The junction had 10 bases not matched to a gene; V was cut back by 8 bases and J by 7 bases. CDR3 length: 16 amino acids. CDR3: CAIATSGRAYSNEQFF. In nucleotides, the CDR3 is TGTGCCATCGCGACTAGCGGGAGGGCCTATAGTAATGAGCAGTTCTTC.

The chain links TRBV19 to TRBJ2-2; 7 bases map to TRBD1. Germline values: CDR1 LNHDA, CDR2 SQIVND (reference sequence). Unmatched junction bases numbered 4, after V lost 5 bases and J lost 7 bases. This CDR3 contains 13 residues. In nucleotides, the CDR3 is TGTGCCAGTAGTCTACAGGGGAACGGGGAGCTGTTTTTT. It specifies CASSLQGNGELFF.

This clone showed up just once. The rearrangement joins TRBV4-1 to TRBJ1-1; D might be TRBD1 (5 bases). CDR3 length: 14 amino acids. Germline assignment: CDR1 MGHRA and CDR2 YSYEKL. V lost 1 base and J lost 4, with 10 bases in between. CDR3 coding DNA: TGCGCCAGCAGCCAAGGGCTGGGGGGCACTGAAGCTTTCTTT. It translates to CASSQGLGGTEAFF.

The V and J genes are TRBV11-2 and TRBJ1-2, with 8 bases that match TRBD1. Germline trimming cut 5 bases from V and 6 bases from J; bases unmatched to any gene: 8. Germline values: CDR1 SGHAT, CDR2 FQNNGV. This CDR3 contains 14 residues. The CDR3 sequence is CASSLQRRGHGYTF. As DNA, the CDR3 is TGTGCCAGCAGCCTCCAGCGCAGGGGGCATGGCTACACCTTC.

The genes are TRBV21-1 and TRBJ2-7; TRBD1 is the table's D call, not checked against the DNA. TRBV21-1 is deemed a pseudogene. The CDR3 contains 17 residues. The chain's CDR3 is CATPILVLRQGDDEQYF. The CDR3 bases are TGTGCCACCCCCATCCTGGTACTGAGACAGGGGGACGACGAGCAGTACTTC.

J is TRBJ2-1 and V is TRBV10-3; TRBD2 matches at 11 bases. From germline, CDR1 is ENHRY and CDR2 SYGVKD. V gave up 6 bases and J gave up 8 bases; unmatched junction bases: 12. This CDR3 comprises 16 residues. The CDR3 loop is CAIRINLAGGLDEQFF. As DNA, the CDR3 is TGTGCCATCAGAATCAACCTAGCGGGGGGTCTAGATGAGCAGTTCTTC.

The CDR3 DNA reads TGTGCCAGCAGTTACTGGGGACAGGGGGCTGCCGGGGAGCTGTTTTTT. Its protein is CASSYWGQGAAGELFF. The chain has TRBV6-5 and TRBJ2-2; 12 bases agree with TRBD1. This CDR3 contains 16 residues. Germline loops: CDR1 MNHEY, CDR2 SVGAGI. The V gene end was trimmed by 1 base and the J gene end by 6 bases; junction bases not matched to a gene: 3.

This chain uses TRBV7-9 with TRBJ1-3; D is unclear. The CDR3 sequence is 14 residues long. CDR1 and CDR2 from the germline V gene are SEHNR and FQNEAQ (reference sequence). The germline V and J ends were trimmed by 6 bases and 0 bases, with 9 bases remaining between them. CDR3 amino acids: CASRPISSGNTIYF. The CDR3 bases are TGTGCCAGCAGGCCTATTAGCTCTGGAAACACCATATATTTT.

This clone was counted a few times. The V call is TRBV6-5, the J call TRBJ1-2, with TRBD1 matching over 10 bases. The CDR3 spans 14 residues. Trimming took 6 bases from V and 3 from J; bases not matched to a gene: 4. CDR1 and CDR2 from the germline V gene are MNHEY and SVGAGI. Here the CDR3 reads CASRTGGHYYGYTF. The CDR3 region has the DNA TGTGCCAGCAGGACAGGGGGCCACTACTATGGCTACACCTTC.

CDR3 sequence (DNA): TGTGCCAGTAGTTTCAGGCGGGGTGACTACGAGCAGTACTTC. Residues: CASSFRRGDYEQYF. This chain uses TRBV19 with TRBJ2-5, with D possibly matching TRBD2 (6 bases). The DNA end lines up better with TRBJ2-7; the J call may be wrong. The CDR3 consists of 14 residues. Germline CDR1 reads LNHDA; CDR2 reads SQIVND (reference sequence).